This T cell receptor beta chain was retrieved from a study of T-cell reconstitution after alpha-beta-depleted transplantation in children. General study results and limits: At the one-year point after transplant, T-cell counts and TCRbeta diversity were found to come mostly from T cells that had been newly produced.

For TCRbeta, the library was prepared with unique molecular identifiers. TCRdb analysed the PCR reads with MiXCR anew, one entry per CDR3 protein. The sample holds about 290,000 distinct CDR3 sequences, about a tenth seen once. Germline-derived CDR1 and CDR2 are LGHNA and YNFKEQ. The V gene end was trimmed by 5 bases and the J gene end by 2 bases; junction bases not matched to a gene: 6. The CDR3 totals 15 residues. This clonotype was seen a few times. Its antigen is unidentified. The TCR comes from a boy in the first two years of life with acute myeloid leukemia, due to receive a stem cell transplant. This rearrangement joins TRBV4-2 to TRBJ2-7; 10 nucleotides align to TRBD2. Source: PBMCs, taken before TCRalphabeta/CD19-depleted stem cell transplant. The CDR3 DNA sequence: TGTGCCAGCAGCTACGAGCGGGAGGGCCCCTACGAGCAGTACTTC. This sequence encodes CASSYEREGPYEQYF.